The 27 T cell receptor beta chains below all came from one sample that was sequenced in a study of cytomegalovirus exposure and HLA in healthy donors. The PCR used 60 Vbeta and 13 Jbeta primers. Profiling relied on immunoSEQ multiplex PCR, and the TCRdb table lists in-frame clones only, not all of them. The repertoire has 100,000 to 150,000 clones, 82% of them found once; the top ten carry roughly 12%. Sequencing was performed on PBMCs. All receptors come from a male donor in good health and CMV-seropositive.

The rearrangement joins TRBV6-5 to TRBJ2-7; D unresolved. This CDR3 contains 15 residues. Germline CDR1 reads MNHEY; CDR2 reads SVGAGI. The V end was cut by 0 bases, the J end by 5 bases, with 14 bases between. The CDR3 region is CASSYSTEIRNEQYF. The CDR3 DNA follows: TGTGCCAGCAGTTACTCCACAGAGATCCGGAACGAGCAGTACTTC.

The genes are TRBV7-9 and TRBJ1-1; D call uncertain. The V end lost 10 bases, the J end lost 2 bases, and 20 bases lay between the germline ends. Germline assignment: CDR1 SEHNR and CDR2 FQNEAQ (reference sequence). This CDR3 region has 15 residues. CDR3 coding DNA: TGTGCCAACACCAGGTTGAGCCTGGAAAACACTGAAGCTTTCTTT. Protein sequence: CANTRLSLENTEAFF.

CDR3 DNA: TGTGCCAGCAGTCTTCAGCGGGTTCTCTCCTACAATGAGCAGTTCTTC. This translates into CASSLQRVLSYNEQFF. The chain joins TRBV27 to TRBJ2-1, with a possible D match to TRBD2 (6 bases). Germline V gene lookup returns CDR1 MNHEY and CDR2 SMNVEV (reference sequence). V was trimmed by 5 bases and J by 0 bases, leaving 14 bases between them. The CDR3 totals 16 residues.

The V call is TRBV19, the J call TRBJ2-1, with D tentatively TRBD2 (6 bases). Trimming stripped 8 bases from V and 3 bases from J, with 11 bases between. In germline, CDR1 is LNHDA, CDR2 SQIVND (reference sequence). The CDR3 extends over 13 amino acids. CDR3 nucleotides: TGTGCCAGTTCCCCGGGAGTCTACAATGAGCAGTTCTTC. Encoded protein: CASSPGVYNEQFF.

The chain is built from TRBV28 and TRBJ2-7, with 7 bases that match TRBD1. This CDR3 contains 15 residues. V lost 5 bases and J lost 2; bases outside the gene matches: 9. CDR1 MDHEN and CDR2 SYDVKM come from the germline V gene. CDR3 DNA sequence: TGTGCCAGCAGTCCTGGGGTGGGACAGACCTACGAGCAGTACTTC. This translates into CASSPGVGQTYEQYF.

The chain is built from TRBV13 and TRBJ2-7; 8 positions match TRBD1. The CDR3 covers 13 residues. V lost 5 bases to trimming and J lost 2 bases; unmatched junction nucleotides: 2. Germline CDR1 PRHDT, CDR2 FYEKMQ (reference sequence). The CDR3 spells CASSGQGPYEQYF. CDR3 coding DNA: TGTGCCAGCAGCGGACAGGGTCCCTACGAGCAGTACTTC.

This clone is a singleton in its sample. The J gene is TRBJ2-7, the V gene TRBV7-3; TRBD1 is a possible D gene (5 bases). The V end lost 1 base, the J end lost 9 bases, and 13 bases lay between the germline ends. Germline CDR1 reads SGHTA; CDR2 reads FQGTGA. The CDR3 spans 13 residues. Written as DNA, the CDR3 is TGTGCCAGCAGCTTAATGGGTCAGGGAACGCAGTACTTC. Translating it yields CASSLMGQGTQYF.

In the case of this clone: This sample includes further DNA sequences coding for the same CDR3. The CDR3 reads CATSRPTTSGSAGELFF. CDR3 in DNA: TGTGCCACCAGCAGGCCGACTACTAGCGGGAGCGCCGGGGAGCTGTTTTTT. The rearrangement uses TRBV15 and TRBJ2-2, with 11 bases aligning to TRBD2. Losses at the gene ends were 3 bases for V and 6 bases for J; bases not matched to a gene: 9. The length of the CDR3 is 17 residues. Germline V gene data show CDR1 as LNHNV and CDR2 as YYDKDF (reference sequence).

The chain combines TRBV28 with TRBJ2-7; 7 bases agree with TRBD1. Germline-derived CDR1 and CDR2 are MDHEN and SYDVKM. The CDR3 has 13 residues. V lost 6 bases to trimming and J lost 6 bases; unmatched junction nucleotides: 8. CDR3 bases: TGTGCCAGCAGGGGGACAGCGGTCCCCGAGCAGTACTTC. It translates to CASRGTAVPEQYF.

The chain combines TRBV11-2 with TRBJ2-1, with no clear D. Deletions cut 1 base from V and 7 bases from J, with 11 bases between. Germline loops: CDR1 SGHAT, CDR2 FQNNGV. The CDR3 length is 14 residues. CDR3 region: CASSLARTINEQFF. DNA for the CDR3: TGTGCCAGCAGCTTAGCGCGTACGATAAATGAGCAGTTCTTC.

The chain recombines TRBV7-6 with TRBJ2-3, with D maybe TRBD2 (6 bases). The CDR3 sequence is 16 residues long. The V end was cut by 1 base, the J end by 4 bases, with 15 bases between. Looked up from germline, CDR1 is SGHVS and CDR2 is FNYEAQ. CDR3 DNA sequence: TGTGCCAGCAGCTTAGGCGGGACCGTCGGGTCAGATACGCAGTATTTT. Translated: CASSLGGTVGSDTQYF.

The chain combines TRBV7-2 with TRBJ2-2; 9 bases match TRBD2. J gave up 4 bases and V 1 base, and 7 bases lay outside the gene matches. From germline, CDR1 is SGHTA and CDR2 FQGNSA. CDR3 length: 17 residues. In DNA, the CDR3 is TGTGCCAGCAGCTTAGGTTCTAGCGGGATGGGCACCGGGGAGCTGTTTTTT. Protein sequence: CASSLGSSGMGTGELFF. The whole variable domain, filled in from reference TRBV7-2 and TRBJ2-2, reads GAGVSQSPSNKVTEKGKDVELRCDPISGHTALYWYRQSLGQGLEFLIYFQGNSAPDKSGLPSDRFSAERTGGSVSTLTIQRTQQEDSAVYLCASSLGSSGMGTGELFFGEGSRLTVL.

The chain has TRBV7-8 and TRBJ2-7; tentatively, D is TRBD1 (5 bases). The CDR3 covers 14 residues. Per germline, CDR1 SGHVS and CDR2 FQNEAQ. The V and J ends lost 0 bases and 5 bases respectively, with 11 bases between them. The CDR3 protein is CASSLAVWGDEQYF. Written as DNA, the CDR3 is TGTGCCAGCAGCTTAGCCGTGTGGGGCGACGAGCAGTACTTC.

The chain joins TRBV5-4 to TRBJ1-1, with 11 bases aligning to TRBD1. V shed 4 bases, J shed 5 bases, and the junction held 13 bases outside the gene matches. The CDR3 covers 17 residues. CDR1 and CDR2 (germline): SGHNT, YYREEE (reference sequence). The CDR3 reads CASSPSRTGGAGTEAFF. CDR3 DNA sequence: TGTGCCAGCAGCCCTTCCAGGACAGGGGGCGCGGGGACTGAAGCTTTCTTT.

A single count supports this clone. V and J are TRBV6-5 and TRBJ1-2; perhaps TRBD1 as D (5 bases). Trimming shortened V by 2 bases and J by 7 bases, and 14 bases separated the two germline ends. This CDR3 region has 14 residues. Germline lookup yields CDR1 MNHEY and CDR2 SVGAGI. This CDR3 reads CASSYGDRGGGYTF. CDR3 DNA sequence: TGTGCCAGCAGTTACGGGGACCGGGGAGGTGGCTACACCTTC.

With respect to this clone: At the DNA level, this CDR3 is encoded by other sequences in the same sample as well. The chain couples TRBV28 to TRBJ1-1; 9 nucleotides align to TRBD1. V trimming: 4 bases; J trimming: 0 bases; junction bases outside the gene matches: 15. Germline-derived CDR1 and CDR2 are MDHEN and SYDVKM. The CDR3 contains 19 residues. CDR3 sequence (DNA): TGTGCCAGCAGTTCCTTCACCGGGACAGGGAACCTTATGAACACTGAAGCTTTCTTT. Translation gives CASSSFTGTGNLMNTEAFF. The full variable domain, in which reference TRBV28 and TRBJ1-1 provide the parts outside the CDR3, is DVKVTQSSRYLVKRTGEKVFLECVQDMDHENMFWYRQDPGLGLRLIYFSYDVKMKEKGDIPEGYSVSREKKERFSLILESASTNQTSMYLCASSSFTGTGNLMNTEAFFGQGTRLTVV.

The gene calls are TRBV30 and TRBJ1-5; D gene uncertain. The length of the CDR3 is 13 residues. V lost 3 bases and J lost 6, with 12 bases in between. Germline values: CDR1 GTSNPN, CDR2 SVGIG (reference sequence). The CDR3 loop reads CAWSPSRGQPQHF. DNA of the CDR3: TGTGCCTGGAGCCCGTCACGGGGTCAGCCCCAGCATTTT.

This clone was detected only once. The CDR3 DNA reads as TGTGCCAGCAGTTTTGAGTACAGGAATCTGGGCTACGAGCAGTACTTC. Protein sequence: CASSFEYRNLGYEQYF. This rearrangement joins TRBV28 to TRBJ2-7, with a possible D match to TRBD1 (5 bases). In germline, CDR1 is MDHEN, CDR2 SYDVKM. CDR3 length: 16 amino acids. V was cut by 3 bases and J by 3 bases, with 18 bases left in between.

The chain joins TRBV2 to TRBJ2-3, with a possible D match to TRBD1 (7 bases). From germline, CDR1 is SNHLY and CDR2 FYNNEI. This CDR3 is built from 12 residues. V lost 7 bases to trimming and J lost 8 bases, with 13 bases between them. Here the CDR3 reads CASNYRGLTQYF. The CDR3, as DNA: TGTGCCAGCAACTACAGGGGACTTACGCAGTATTTT.

A single count supports this clone. The J gene is TRBJ2-7, the V gene TRBV4-3; D possibly corresponds to TRBD2 (5 bases). Trimming took 4 bases from V and 6 from J, leaving 19 bases between them. There are 15 residues in the CDR3. The germline V gene encodes CDR1 LGHNA and CDR2 YSLEER. The CDR3 loop is CASSRRLSREGEQYF. The CDR3 bases are TGCGCCAGCAGCCGCCGACTTTCCCGGGAAGGCGAGCAGTACTTC.

The gene calls are TRBV19 and TRBJ1-4; D possibly corresponds to TRBD1 (6 bases). Germline assignment: CDR1 LNHDA and CDR2 SQIVND (reference sequence). This CDR3 has 15 amino acids. Trimming pared 9 bases from V and 2 bases from J, leaving 16 bases between. Here the CDR3 DNA reads TGTGCCAGCCTCCAACTTACAGGGACTAATGAAAAACTGTTTTTT. Translated, it gives CASLQLTGTNEKLFF.

The chain recombines TRBV5-4 with TRBJ2-3, with D possibly being TRBD2 (5 bases). There are 15 residues in the CDR3. In germline, CDR1 is SGHNT, CDR2 YYREEE (reference sequence). The V and J ends lost 2 bases and 2 bases respectively, with 12 bases between them. The CDR3 coding sequence is TGTGCCAGCAGCTTAGATAGCGTTACCACAGATACGCAGTATTTT. As protein: CASSLDSVTTDTQYF. The variable domain in full, with the rest retrieved from reference TRBV5-4 and TRBJ2-3, is ETGVTQSPTHLIKTRGQQVTLRCSSQSGHNTVSWYQQALGQGPQFIFQYYREEENGRGNFPPRFSGLQFPNYSSELNVNALELDDSALYLCASSLDSVTTDTQYFGPGTRLTVL.

CDR3 amino acids: CSVDVGGSGTYTF. CDR3 nucleotides: TGCAGCGTTGATGTGGGAGGTAGCGGAACCTACACCTTC. J is TRBJ1-2 and V is TRBV29-1, with D hard to call. The CDR3 contains 13 residues. Trimming stripped 3 bases from V and 10 bases from J, with 18 bases between. Germline-derived CDR1 and CDR2 are SQVTM and ANQGSEA.

This rearrangement joins TRBV9 to TRBJ1-1, with D possibly being TRBD1 (6 bases). V lost 3 bases to trimming and J lost 0 bases, with 21 bases between them. The CDR3 has 18 amino acids. Germline values: CDR1 SGDLS, CDR2 YYNGEE. The chain's CDR3 is CASSASGAQPTLNTEAFF. The CDR3 bases are TGTGCCAGCAGCGCCTCAGGGGCTCAACCAACCTTGAACACTGAAGCTTTCTTT.

The chain joins TRBV14 to TRBJ2-3, with TRBD1 matching 7 bases. V shed 6 bases and J 1 base; nucleotides not matched to a gene: 7. The CDR3 totals 15 residues. The germline V gene has CDR1 SGHDN and CDR2 FVKESK. In DNA form, the CDR3 reads TGTGCCAGCAGGGACAGGACAGGCGGCACAGATACGCAGTATTTT. This translates into CASRDRTGGTDTQYF.

Comment on this clone: The germline gene is not matched at one end of the junction; a read error may be the cause. The chain links TRBV7-7 to TRBJ2-5; D perhaps matches TRBD2 (5 bases). Germline-derived CDR1 and CDR2 are SSHAT and FNYEAQ (reference sequence). The CDR3 runs to 13 residues. CDR3 protein: CASSVDSEETQYF. In DNA, the CDR3 is TGTGCTAGCAGCGTCGATAGCGAAGAGACCCAGTACTTC.

This chain joins TRBV4-2 and TRBJ2-1; possibly TRBD2 for D (7 bases). Trimming pared 6 bases from V and 5 bases from J, leaving 20 bases between. CDR1 and CDR2 from the germline V gene are LGHNA and YNFKEQ. CDR3 length: 16 amino acids. For the CDR3, the DNA is TGTGCCAGCAGGGAGGTTCGGACTAGGGGGGACAATGAGCAGTTCTTC. It yields the protein CASREVRTRGDNEQFF.